This is a list of T cell receptor beta chains from one sample in a study of cytomegalovirus exposure and HLA in healthy donors. Profiling relied on immunoSEQ multiplex PCR, and the TCRdb table lists in-frame clones only, not all of them. Across 200,000 or so clones, the top ten clones capture 0.9% to 1.4% of the sample. Sequencing input: PBMCs. These receptors came from a girl aged 2 to 10 in good health and CMV-seropositive. The CDR3 runs from the conserved cysteine through the conserved F or W. D genes are given only for firm matches.

TRBV19	TRBJ2-7	NA	CASSPGPPGDEQYF	TGTGCCAGTAGCCCGGGACCGCCAGGGGACGAGCAGTACTTC
TRBV6-5	TRBJ2-5	TRBD2	CASSFNWEGETQYF	TGTGCCAGCAGCTTTAACTGGGAGGGGGAGACCCAGTACTTC
TRBV7-2	TRBJ1-1	NA	CASSLGRFTEAFF	TGTGCCAGCAGCCTAGGGCGGTTCACTGAAGCTTTCTTT
TRBV27	TRBJ1-2	NA	CASSLSIVGGYGYTF	TGTGCCAGCAGTTTATCGATAGTTGGAGGTTATGGCTACACCTTC
TRBV7-2	TRBJ2-2	TRBD1	CASSRGTATGELFF	TGTGCCAGCAGCAGAGGGACAGCCACCGGGGAGCTGTTTTTT
TRBV6-1	TRBJ2-7	TRBD1	CASSVRDRANEQYF	TGTGCCAGCAGTGTCCGGGACAGGGCGAACGAGCAGTACTTC
TRBV19	TRBJ1-1	TRBD1	CASSTDRGPTEAFF	TGTGCCAGTAGTACTGACAGGGGGCCCACTGAAGCTTTCTTT
TRBV7-9	TRBJ2-3	NA	CASSPRTILADTQYF	TGTGCCAGCAGCCCCCGGACAATACTGGCAGATACGCAGTATTTT
TRBV5-1	TRBJ1-1	NA	CASRAELGNTEAFF	TGCGCCAGCAGGGCCGAGCTAGGGAACACTGAAGCTTTCTTT
TRBV29-1	TRBJ2-7	TRBD1	CSAKGASYEQYF	TGCAGCGCTAAGGGGGCCTCCTACGAGCAGTACTTC
TRBV6-6	TRBJ2-1	TRBD2	CASTWTSGADNEQFF	TGTGCCAGCACCTGGACTAGCGGGGCAGACAATGAGCAGTTCTTC
TRBV4-1	TRBJ1-2	TRBD1	CASSQFVDRGADGYTF	TGCGCCAGCAGCCAGTTTGTGGACAGGGGAGCGGATGGCTACACCTTC
TRBV7-3	TRBJ2-7	NA	CASSLTGQGGEQYF	TGTGCCAGCAGCTTAACAGGCCAAGGGGGCGAGCAGTACTTC
TRBV27	TRBJ2-1	NA	CASSLRLTYEQFF	TGTGCCAGCAGTTTACGACTAACATATGAGCAGTTCTTC
TRBV28	TRBJ1-5	TRBD1	CASSSGTGLQPQHF	TGTGCCAGCAGCTCCGGGACAGGGTTGCAGCCCCAGCATTTT
TRBV6-1	TRBJ1-3	NA	CASSSPGGIGNTIYF	TGTGCCAGCAGCTCCCCGGGAGGCATTGGAAACACCATATATTTT
TRBV13	TRBJ2-7	TRBD1	CASSQSGQGNTYEQYF	TGTGCCAGCAGCCAATCGGGACAGGGGAATACCTACGAGCAGTACTTC
TRBV7-2	TRBJ2-7	NA	CASSSVGTSPYEQYF	TGTGCCAGCAGCTCGGTAGGGACTTCACCCTACGAGCAGTACTTC
TRBV10-3	TRBJ1-1	NA	CAITPDQGGGEAFF	TGTGCCATCACTCCCGACCAGGGAGGAGGTGAAGCTTTCTTT
TRBV11-1	TRBJ2-3	NA	CASSFMRNWQGSTDTQYF	TGTGCCAGCAGCTTTATGCGGAATTGGCAGGGTAGCACAGATACGCAGTATTTT
TRBV19	TRBJ1-1	TRBD1	CASMTGAMNTEAFF	TGTGCCAGTATGACAGGGGCGATGAACACTGAAGCTTTCTTT
TRBV7-9	TRBJ2-3	TRBD2	CASSLFTGGVLTDTQYF	TGTGCCAGCAGCTTATTTACGGGAGGCGTACTCACAGATACGCAGTATTTT
TRBV23-1	TRBJ2-1	TRBD1	CASSQFQDRSYNEQFF	TGCGCCAGCAGTCAATTTCAGGACAGGTCCTACAATGAGCAGTTCTTC
TRBV28	TRBJ1-1	NA	CASRGGNTEAFF	TGTGCCAGCAGAGGGGGGAACACTGAAGCTTTCTTT
TRBV27	TRBJ1-2	NA	CASSLNPANYGYTF	TGTGCCAGCAGTTTAAATCCAGCTAACTATGGCTACACCTTC
TRBV19	TRBJ1-4	TRBD1	CASSIPTGNRNEKLFF	TGTGCCAGTAGTATCCCGACAGGGAATCGGAATGAAAAACTGTTTTTT
TRBV19	TRBJ1-2	TRBD1	CASSIAPTGVYGYTF	TGTGCCAGTAGTATTGCCCCGACAGGGGTCTATGGCTACACCTTC
TRBV5-6	TRBJ1-1	TRBD1	CASSLGLTGGLWGTEAFF	TGTGCCAGCAGCTTGGGCCTGACAGGGGGCTTATGGGGCACTGAAGCTTTCTTT
TRBV28	TRBJ2-3	NA	CASSLWNREATDTQYF	TGTGCCAGCAGCCTATGGAACAGGGAAGCCACAGATACGCAGTATTTT
TRBV11-3	TRBJ2-2	TRBD2	CASSQRRGRAEGELFF	TGTGCCAGCAGCCAGAGGCGCGGGAGGGCGGAAGGGGAGCTGTTTTTT
TRBV28	TRBJ2-7	NA	CASAEPPTYEQYF	TGTGCCAGTGCGGAACCTCCTACCTACGAGCAGTACTTC
TRBV20-1	TRBJ2-7	NA	CSAQAGYEQYF	TGCAGTGCTCAGGCGGGCTACGAGCAGTACTTC
TRBV29-1	TRBJ2-1	TRBD2	CSAPVGYGLAGEDEQFF	TGCAGCGCGCCGGTGGGGTACGGACTAGCGGGAGAGGATGAGCAGTTCTTC
TRBV29-1	TRBJ1-2	NA	CSVAPGPNYGYTF	TGCAGCGTCGCCCCAGGGCCTAACTATGGCTACACCTTC
TRBV5-1	TRBJ2-7	NA	CASSSGPSSYEQYF	TGCGCCAGCAGCTCTGGCCCGTCCTCCTACGAGCAGTACTTC
TRBV27	TRBJ2-7	NA	CASSYREQYF	TGTGCCAGCAGCTACAGAGAGCAGTACTTC
TRBV6-5	TRBJ2-2	TRBD2	CASKGREWYTGELFF	TGTGCCAGCAAGGGGCGGGAGTGGTACACCGGGGAGCTGTTTTTT
TRBV9	TRBJ2-1	TRBD2	CASSVELAGGIEQFF	TGTGCCAGCAGCGTAGAACTAGCGGGAGGGATTGAGCAGTTCTTC
TRBV6-5	TRBJ2-4	NA	CASALSGAGANIQYF	TGTGCCAGCGCCCTGAGCGGGGCGGGGGCAAACATTCAGTACTTC
TRBV28	TRBJ2-7	NA	CASSTGYEQYF	TGTGCCAGCAGTACAGGCTACGAGCAGTACTTC
TRBV12-5	TRBJ2-5	TRBD2	CASGLGTSGQETQYF	TGTGCTAGTGGTTTGGGGACTAGCGGCCAAGAGACCCAGTACTTC
TRBV13	TRBJ1-3	TRBD1	CASSPQDRVSGNTIYF	TGTGCCAGCAGCCCCCAGGACAGGGTCTCTGGAAACACCATATATTTT
TRBV29-1	TRBJ1-4	NA	CSVGTGNGEKLFF	TGCAGCGTTGGAACAGGAAACGGGGAAAAACTGTTTTTT
TRBV19	TRBJ2-2	NA	CASRGSGTGELFF	TGTGCCAGTAGGGGCAGCGGCACCGGGGAGCTGTTTTTT